This T cell receptor (beta chain) stems from a study of blood T cell repertoires in COVID-19. Germline loops: CDR1 SGHAT, CDR2 FQDESV (reference sequence). CDR3 size: 13 residues. V shed 4 bases and J shed 5 bases, with 9 bases lying between them. Study processing details: Amplification from reference gene primers served as the basis for estimated nucleated cell counts. Sequencing was performed with immunoSEQ multiplex PCR; in TCRdb, only in-frame clones are kept and a portion is missing. The V and J calls and clone size come from that table; D and trimming were worked out from the DNA. The data contain around 200,000 clones, roughly 87% of them seen just once; the ten biggest clones take up roughly 2%.

This TCR derives from a man aged 35-49 years with active or convalescent COVID-19. Sequenced: peripheral blood. The V and J genes are TRBV11-1 and TRBJ1-5, with D unclear. The CDR3 nucleotides read TGTGCCAGCAGCTCCGGGTTAGATCAGCCCCAGCATTTT. It is translated as CASSSGLDQPQHF. The whole variable domain, remainder taken from reference TRBV11-1 and TRBJ1-5, is EAEVAQSPRYKITEKSQAVAFWCDPISGHATLYWYRQILGQGPELLVQFQDESVVDDSQLPKDRFSAERLKGVDSTLKIQPAELGDSAMYLCASSSGLDQPQHFGDGTRLSIL.